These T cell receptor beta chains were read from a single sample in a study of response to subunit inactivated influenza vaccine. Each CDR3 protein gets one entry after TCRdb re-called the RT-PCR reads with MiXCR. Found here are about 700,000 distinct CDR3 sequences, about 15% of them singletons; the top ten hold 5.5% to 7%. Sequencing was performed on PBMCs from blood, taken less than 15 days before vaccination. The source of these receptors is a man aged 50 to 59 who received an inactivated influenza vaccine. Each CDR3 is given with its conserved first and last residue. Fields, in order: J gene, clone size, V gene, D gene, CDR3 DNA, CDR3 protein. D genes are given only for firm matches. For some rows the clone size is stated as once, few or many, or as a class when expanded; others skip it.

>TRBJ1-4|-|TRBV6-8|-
TGTGCCAGCAGTGTGGCTGGGTCCGAAAATATTGAGAAGGTGTTTTTT
CASSVAGSENIEKVFF
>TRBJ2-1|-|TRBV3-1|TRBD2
TGTACCAGCAGTCAAGATGGCTGGCTAGTCTCGGGAGGCTACAATGAGCAGTTCTTC
CTSSQDGWLVSGGYNEQFF
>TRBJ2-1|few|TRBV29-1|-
TGCAGCGTTGATCCTTCAAGTGGGGCCGCCTACAATGAGCAGTTCTTC
CSVDPSSGAAYNEQFF
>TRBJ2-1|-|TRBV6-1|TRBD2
TGTGCCAGCAGCCGTAGCGGGAGGGAGAACAATGAGCAGTTCTTC
CASSRSGRENNEQFF
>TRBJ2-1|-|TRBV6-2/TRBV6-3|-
TGTGCCAGCAGTTACTCGGGACTTTCCTACAATGAGCAGTTCTTC
CASSYSGLSYNEQFF
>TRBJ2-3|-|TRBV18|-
TGTGCCAGCTCACCTATCGCAGATACGCAGTATTTT
CASSPIADTQYF
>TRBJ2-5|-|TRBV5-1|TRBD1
TGCGCCAGCAGCTTCTCGCAGGGGGCGGGGAAGAGAGTAGAGACCCAGTACTTC
CASSFSQGAGKRVETQYF
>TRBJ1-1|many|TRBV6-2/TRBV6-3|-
TGTGCCAGCAGTTATAGGCCACAGGGCCACACTGAAGCTTTCTTT
CASSYRPQGHTEAFF
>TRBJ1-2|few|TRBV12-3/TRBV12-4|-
TGTGCCAGCAGCCAAGGACTCAATTGGGTCTATGGCTACACCTTC
CASSQGLNWVYGYTF
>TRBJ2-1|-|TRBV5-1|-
TGCGCCAGCAGCTGGGGGGGCAAGGATGAGCAGTTCTTC
CASSWGGKDEQFF
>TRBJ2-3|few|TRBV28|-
TGTGCCAGCACCCCTAGAGGACAGAGCACAGATACGCAGTATTTT
CASTPRGQSTDTQYF
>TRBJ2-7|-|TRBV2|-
TGTGCCAGCAGTGACGGCGAGCAGTACTTC
CASSDGEQYF
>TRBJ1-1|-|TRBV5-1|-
TGCGCCAGCAGCGGGATCGACACTGAAGCTTTCTTT
CASSGIDTEAFF
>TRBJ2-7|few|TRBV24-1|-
TGTGCCACCAGTGAACCTGACAGCAGAGCGGAGCAGTACTTC
CATSEPDSRAEQYF
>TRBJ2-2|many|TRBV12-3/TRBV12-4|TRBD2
TGTGCCAGCAGACCGGGACTAGCGGGCACCGGGGAGCTGTTTTTT
CASRPGLAGTGELFF
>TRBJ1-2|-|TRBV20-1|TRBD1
TGCAGTGCTTATACCGGGACAGAGTACTATGGCTACACCTTC
CSAYTGTEYYGYTF
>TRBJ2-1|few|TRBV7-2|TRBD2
TGTGCCAGCAGCTTAGTGGCGGGGGTGGTGAATGAGCAGTTCTTC
CASSLVAGVVNEQFF
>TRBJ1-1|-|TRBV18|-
TGTGCCAGCTCACCACGCGTATCTGAAGCTCTCTTT
CASSPRVSEALF
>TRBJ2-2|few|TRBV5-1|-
TGCGCCAGCAGCTTGGCCTATGGCACCCCCACCGGGGAGCTGTTTTTT
CASSLAYGTPTGELFF
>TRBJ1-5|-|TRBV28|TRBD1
TGTGCCAGCAGCCCGGACAGGGCTAGCCAGCCCCAGCATTTT
CASSPDRASQPQHF
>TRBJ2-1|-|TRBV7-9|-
TGTGCCAGCAGCTTAACCCAGGGTGAGCAGTTCTTC
CASSLTQGEQFF
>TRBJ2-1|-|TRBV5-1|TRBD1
TGCGCCAGCAGCAAACAGGGGGCGAGCTCCTACAATGAGCAGTTCTTC
CASSKQGASSYNEQFF
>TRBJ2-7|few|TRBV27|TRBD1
TGTGCCAGCAGAGGGGACAGGGGACTGGAAGAGCAGTACTTC
CASRGDRGLEEQYF
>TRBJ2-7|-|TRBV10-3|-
TGTGCCATCAGTGAAGTGACAGGAGCCTACGAGCAGTACTTC
CAISEVTGAYEQYF
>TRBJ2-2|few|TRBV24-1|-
TGTGCCACCAGTGAATCCGCTGCAGACAAGAACACCGGGGAGCTGTTTTTT
CATSESAADKNTGELFF
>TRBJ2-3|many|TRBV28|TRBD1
TGTGCCAGCAGTTTAAACACAGGGGGCGTAGATACGCAGTATTTT
CASSLNTGGVDTQYF
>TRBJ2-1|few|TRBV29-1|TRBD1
TGCAGCGTCGGAAGACAGGGGGCCAGGAATGAGCAGTTCTTC
CSVGRQGARNEQFF
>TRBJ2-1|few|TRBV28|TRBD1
TGTGCCAGCACTTCCCCGGGGACAGGGGTTAGGAATGAGCAGTTCTTC
CASTSPGTGVRNEQFF
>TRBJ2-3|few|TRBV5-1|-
TGCGCCAGCAGCTCAGGGGGGCAAACAGATACGCAGTATTTT
CASSSGGQTDTQYF
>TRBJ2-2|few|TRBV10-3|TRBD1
TGTGCCATCAGATCGGACAGGGGATCCGGGGAGCTGTTTTTT
CAIRSDRGSGELFF
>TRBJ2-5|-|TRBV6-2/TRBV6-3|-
TGTGCCAGCGGACCCTCGAGAGGCACCAGTATGACCCAGTACTTC
CASGPSRGTSMTQYF
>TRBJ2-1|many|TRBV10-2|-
TGCGCCAGCAGTGAGTCGGTAGTTAATGAGCAGTTCTTC
CASSESVVNEQFF
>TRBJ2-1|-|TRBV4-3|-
TGCGCCAGCAGCCAAGAGTCGGTAGCGGTCTACAATGAGCAGTTCTTC
CASSQESVAVYNEQFF
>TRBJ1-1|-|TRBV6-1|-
TGTGCCAGCAGTGAAGATCTCTCTTGGAACACTGAAGCTTTCTTT
CASSEDLSWNTEAFF
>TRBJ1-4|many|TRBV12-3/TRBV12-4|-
TGTGCCAGCAGTTTGTGGGAAAATGAAAAACTGTTTTTT
CASSLWENEKLFF